Listed below are T cell receptor beta chains from one sample, sequenced in a study of a mutant IDH1 vaccine in newly diagnosed glioma. Generated by immunoSEQ multiplex PCR, the TCRdb table keeps only in-frame clones and is missing some. The sample holds roughly 120,000 clones, roughly 77% seen once. Their target antigens are unknown. The sequenced sample was PBMCs, obtained from a glioma patient whose treatment included an IDH1 peptide vaccine. These receptors were taken from a man in his forties with glioma. CDR3s include the opening cysteine and the closing phenylalanine or tryptophan. Fields, in order: J gene, D gene, V gene, CDR3 protein. A D gene is named only where the DNA matches it firmly.

TRBJ1-3,NA,TRBV5-1,CASSLDPRNTIYF
TRBJ1-3,NA,TRBV25-1,CAIKPPRAGGNTIYF
TRBJ2-7,NA,TRBV9,CASSVEDSPYEQYF
TRBJ2-3,NA,TRBV11-3,CASSLDGGPSTDTQYF
TRBJ2-1,NA,TRBV6-6,CASSYSGAYEQFF
TRBJ2-3,NA,TRBV4-1,CASSPGQRTDTQYF
TRBJ2-7,TRBD2,TRBV5-4,CASSSLAGTAYEQYF
TRBJ1-5,TRBD1,TRBV28,CASISGGRSDQPQHF
TRBJ1-1,NA,TRBV23-1,CASSQRGLSTEAFF
TRBJ2-7,NA,TRBV27,CASTLGGAPHEQYF
TRBJ2-7,NA,TRBV4-1,CASSQSSLREQYF
TRBJ1-1,TRBD1,TRBV19,CASSINRGTEAFF
TRBJ2-7,NA,TRBV28,CASSSGPWEQYF
TRBJ2-7,NA,TRBV7-9,CASSQAGRTPKEQYF
TRBJ2-7,TRBD2,TRBV11-2,CASSLGTSGYYEQYF
TRBJ2-7,TRBD1,TRBV10-1,CASSKPGTGGEQYF
TRBJ2-6,NA,TRBV5-5,CASSLGPASSGANVLTF
TRBJ2-5,NA,TRBV7-2,CASSWGQAQETQYF
TRBJ1-4,NA,TRBV6-1,CATNPKGWNEKLFF
TRBJ2-7,TRBD2,TRBV30,CAWTSGNYEQYF
TRBJ2-3,NA,TRBV4-2,CASSLIMGGKSTDTQYF
TRBJ2-5,NA,TRBV18,CASSRLSTRLETQYF
TRBJ1-1,NA,TRBV7-3,CASSNSGWGNTEAFF
TRBJ2-7,TRBD2,TRBV25-1,CASSVSGSLAEQYF
TRBJ1-2,TRBD1,TRBV6-5,CASSQAGTGHGYTF
TRBJ1-1,TRBD1,TRBV6-5,CASSYGDRVGTEAFF
TRBJ2-5,NA,TRBV11-1,CASSSRWGGPGAQYF
TRBJ2-2,NA,TRBV7-2,CASSLAMAGPTGELFF
TRBJ1-1,NA,TRBV28,CASRPTGRTAFF
TRBJ2-7,NA,TRBV28,CASRRVQGYEQYF
TRBJ1-4,TRBD1,TRBV9,CASSGDRVRGEKLFF
TRBJ1-5,NA,TRBV6-5,CASSYSRGQGQPQHF
TRBJ2-7,NA,TRBV9,CASSSPRGIEKYF
TRBJ1-5,NA,TRBV19,CASSMGNRNQPQHF
TRBJ1-1,NA,TRBV6-6,CASSYSQGRTEAFF
TRBJ2-7,TRBD1,TRBV6-5,CASSYLGQGAGEQYF
TRBJ2-7,TRBD1,TRBV19,CASRPGTAEGEQYF
TRBJ2-7,TRBD1,TRBV6-6,CASNPPGQGSYEQYF